The rows below give T cell receptor beta chains drawn from one sample of a study of blood T cell repertoires in COVID-19. TCRdb's table, derived via immunoSEQ multiplex PCR, lists solely in-frame clones and lacks some. Here the sample spans fewer than 450,000 clones, roughly 87% being singletons. Source material: PBMCs or T cells enriched from blood (not recorded which). Receptors were obtained from a woman aged 25 to 45 who had recovered from COVID-19. The CDR3 runs from the conserved cysteine through the conserved F or W. Fields, in order: CDR3 length, V gene, clone size, CDR3 protein. Size values are once, few and many counts, or a class for expanded clones, and some rows have none.

>14|TRBV6-5|NA
CASTQGGWEGEQYF
>14|TRBV27|NA
CASSLTGSDQPQHF
>14|TRBV6-2/TRBV6-3|NA
CASSYNRRDQPQHF
>14|TRBV6-5|NA
CASSYQGLAFEQYF
>16|TRBV7-6|NA
CASSLEAGYSNQPQHF
>15|TRBV7-6|NA
CASSLATGINEKLFF
>14|TRBV3-1/TRBV3-2|NA
CASSQTGSGNTIYF
>15|TRBV5-1|NA
CASSLEAGATDTQYF
>16|TRBV27|NA
CASSLFVPSGGYEQYF
>15|TRBV28|NA
CASSEPGEGWHEQFF
>12|TRBV12-3/TRBV12-4|NA
CASSSNSYEQYF
>13|TRBV2|NA
CAQMAPTGRGYTF
>13|TRBV27|NA
CASSLAQGRPLHF
>16|TRBV7-6|NA
CASSLALRDSQETQYF
>12|TRBV7-2|once
CASSLAEYEQYF
>15|TRBV18|NA
CASSPAGHIYEKLFF
>17|TRBV24-1|NA
CATSDSARTGDSSGYTF
>15|TRBV3-1/TRBV3-2|many
CASSQVVGQGRKLFF
>13|TRBV6-2/TRBV6-3|NA
CASSPGQNYGYTF
>16|TRBV3-1/TRBV3-2|NA
CASSQDGGVRDEKLFF
>14|TRBV28|NA
CASFYRTGDRGYTF
>15|TRBV25-1|NA
CASSYPGHTNYGYTF